These 11 T cell receptor beta chains originate from one sample sequenced in a study of blood T cell repertoires in COVID-19. The repertoire was sequenced with immunoSEQ multiplex PCR; TCRdb's copy has only in-frame clones and lacks some. The sample records approximately 200,000 clones, around 88% being singletons. Sequencing was done on a sample of peripheral blood. These TCRs come from a woman in her thirties with acute or convalescent COVID-19.

V and J are TRBV19 and TRBJ1-3; D is perhaps TRBD1 (5 bases). This CDR3 has 14 amino acids. From germline, CDR1 is LNHDA and CDR2 SQIVND (reference sequence). Trimming pared 10 bases from V and 6 bases from J, leaving 19 bases between. CDR3: CATNEQAGVNTIYF. For the CDR3, the DNA is TGTGCCACTAACGAACAGGCCGGCGTAAACACCATATATTTT.

This clone has a single count. The V gene is TRBV5-4, the J gene TRBJ2-3; 14 bases match TRBD2. Germline V lookup: CDR1 SGHNT, CDR2 YYREEE (reference sequence). The CDR3 consists of 15 residues. J lost 7 bases, V lost 4 bases, and 5 bases had no gene match. The CDR3 is CASSAGTSGRNTQYF. For the CDR3, the DNA is TGTGCCAGCAGCGCCGGGACTAGCGGGAGAAATACGCAGTATTTT. Combining the CDR3 with reference TRBV5-4 and TRBJ2-3 gives the whole variable domain ETGVTQSPTHLIKTRGQQVTLRCSSQSGHNTVSWYQQALGQGPQFIFQYYREEENGRGNFPPRFSGLQFPNYSSELNVNALELDDSALYLCASSAGTSGRNTQYFGPGTRLTVL.

The chain has TRBV3-1 (or the pseudogene TRBV3-2) and TRBJ2-1; 7 nucleotides align to TRBD1. The V gene's germline CDR1 is LGHDT and CDR2 YNNKEL (reference sequence). V was clipped by 1 base and J by 7 bases; unmatched bases: 1. CDR3 length equals 13 residues. CDR3 nucleotides: TGTGCCAGCAGCCAAGCAGGGGGTAATGAGCAGTTCTTC. Translating gives CASSQAGGNEQFF.

V gene TRBV29-1 combines with J gene TRBJ2-3; 7 bases agree with TRBD1. V lost 0 bases and J lost 14; bases outside the gene matches: 11. The germline CDR1 and CDR2 sequences are SQVTM and ANQGSEA. There are 13 residues in the CDR3. The CDR3 sequence is CSVEDPGHPGGYF. For the CDR3, the DNA is TGCAGCGTTGAAGATCCTGGACACCCAGGGGGGTATTTT.

The chain uses TRBV28 and TRBJ2-3, with D hard to call. Trimming left V 6 bases short and J 2 bases short, with 6 bases between. Germline-derived CDR1 and CDR2 are MDHEN and SYDVKM. The CDR3 runs to 12 residues. The CDR3 nucleotides are TGTGCCAGCAGATCCCACACAGATACGCAGTATTTT. It yields the protein CASRSHTDTQYF.

The chain employs TRBV12-3 or TRBV12-4 and TRBJ1-5; D might be TRBD1 (6 bases). V was pared by 7 bases and J by 6 bases, with 13 bases between. The CDR3 runs to 13 residues. As DNA, the CDR3 is TGTGCCAGCAATATTGACAGGACTCAGCCCCAGCATTTT. Translating gives CASNIDRTQPQHF.

Only one count was recorded for this clone. This chain connects TRBV5-1 to TRBJ2-1; D is unclear. CDR3 length: 13 amino acids. Trimming removed 0 bases at V and 5 bases at J, with 6 bases between. The germline V gene has CDR1 SGHRS and CDR2 YFSETQ. DNA of the CDR3: TGCGCCAGCAGCTTGGGACTCAACAATGAGCAGTTCTTC. Residues: CASSLGLNNEQFF.

This clone appeared a single time. V and J are TRBV6-5 and TRBJ2-7, with TRBD2 matching over 7 bases. This CDR3 has 15 amino acids. Germline V gene sequence: CDR1 MNHEY, CDR2 SVGAGI. J lost 0 bases, V lost 6 bases, and 8 bases had no gene match. The CDR3 DNA reads TGTGCCAGCAGCCCCGGGGCTAGCGGCTCCTACGAGCAGTACTTC. Its translation: CASSPGASGSYEQYF.

The rearrangement links TRBV5-1 to TRBJ2-3; 9 positions agree with TRBD2. V trimming: 0 bases; J trimming: 5 bases; junction bases outside the gene matches: 4. Per germline, CDR1 SGHRS and CDR2 YFSETQ. CDR3 length equals 15 residues. CDR3 region: CASSLVPSGKDTQYF. Here the CDR3 DNA reads TGCGCCAGCAGCTTGGTCCCTAGCGGGAAAGATACGCAGTATTTT.

The chain uses TRBV28 and TRBJ2-7; 8 nucleotides align to TRBD1. V was clipped by 7 bases and J by 0 bases; unmatched bases: 5. This CDR3 comprises 14 residues. Germline values: CDR1 MDHEN, CDR2 SYDVKM. The CDR3, as DNA: TGTGCCAGCACGGCAGGGGGCACCTCCTACGAGCAGTACTTC. Protein: CASTAGGTSYEQYF. Full variable domain (remainder filled in from reference TRBV28 and TRBJ2-7): DVKVTQSSRYLVKRTGEKVFLECVQDMDHENMFWYRQDPGLGLRLIYFSYDVKMKEKGDIPEGYSVSREKKERFSLILESASTNQTSMYLCASTAGGTSYEQYFGPGTRLTVT.

This sequence joins TRBV7-9 and TRBJ1-5, with unresolved D. In germline, CDR1 is SEHNR, CDR2 FQNEAQ (reference sequence). Trimming left V 4 bases short and J 3 bases short, with 16 bases between. The CDR3 consists of 16 residues. CDR3 residues: CASSSPEEGFNQPQHF. Written as DNA, the CDR3 is TGTGCCAGCAGCTCCCCGGAGGAGGGATTCAATCAGCCCCAGCATTTT.